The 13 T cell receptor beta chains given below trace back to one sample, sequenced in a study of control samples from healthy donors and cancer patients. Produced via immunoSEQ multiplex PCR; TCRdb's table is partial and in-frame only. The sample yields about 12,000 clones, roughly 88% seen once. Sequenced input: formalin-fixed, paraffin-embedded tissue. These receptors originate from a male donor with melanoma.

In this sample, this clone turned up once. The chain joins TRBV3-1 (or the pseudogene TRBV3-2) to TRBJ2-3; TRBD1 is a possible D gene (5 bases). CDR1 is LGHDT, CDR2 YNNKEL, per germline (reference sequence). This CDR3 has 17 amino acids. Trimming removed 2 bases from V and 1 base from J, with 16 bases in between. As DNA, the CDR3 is TGTGCCAGCAGCCAAAAAAGGGGCCTGGGTGGCACAGATACGCAGTATTTT. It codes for CASSQKRGLGGTDTQYF.

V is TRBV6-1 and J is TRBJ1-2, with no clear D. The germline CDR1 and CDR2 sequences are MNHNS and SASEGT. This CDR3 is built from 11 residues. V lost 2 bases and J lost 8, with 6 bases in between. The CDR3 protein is CASSEFIGYTF. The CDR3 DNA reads TGTGCCAGCAGTGAATTTATAGGCTACACCTTC.

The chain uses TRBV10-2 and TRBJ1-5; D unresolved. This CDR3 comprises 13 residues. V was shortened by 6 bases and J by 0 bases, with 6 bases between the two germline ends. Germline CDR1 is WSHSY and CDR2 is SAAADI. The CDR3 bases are TGCGCCAGCAGGGGGAATAGCAATCAGCCCCAGCATTTT. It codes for CASRGNSNQPQHF.

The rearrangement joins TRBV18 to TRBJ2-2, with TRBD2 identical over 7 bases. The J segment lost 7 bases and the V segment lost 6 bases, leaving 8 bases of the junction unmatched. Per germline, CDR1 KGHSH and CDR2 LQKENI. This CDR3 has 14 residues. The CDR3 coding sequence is TGTGCCAGCTCGGGCGGGAGTGACAACGGGGAGCTGTTTTTT. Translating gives CASSGGSDNGELFF.

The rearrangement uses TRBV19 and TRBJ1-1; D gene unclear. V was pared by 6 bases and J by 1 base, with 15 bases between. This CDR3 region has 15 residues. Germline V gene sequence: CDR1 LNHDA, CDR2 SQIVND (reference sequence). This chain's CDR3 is CASSTSTFGNTEAFF. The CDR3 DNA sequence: TGTGCCAGTAGCACCTCGACATTTGGGAACACTGAAGCTTTCTTT.

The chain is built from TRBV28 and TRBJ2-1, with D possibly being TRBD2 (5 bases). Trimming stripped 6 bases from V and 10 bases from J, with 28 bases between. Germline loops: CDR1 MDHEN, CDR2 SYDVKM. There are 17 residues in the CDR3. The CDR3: CASRFLVAKRGSREQFF. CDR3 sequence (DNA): TGTGCCAGCAGATTTTTGGTAGCGAAGCGTGGGTCACGGGAGCAGTTCTTC.

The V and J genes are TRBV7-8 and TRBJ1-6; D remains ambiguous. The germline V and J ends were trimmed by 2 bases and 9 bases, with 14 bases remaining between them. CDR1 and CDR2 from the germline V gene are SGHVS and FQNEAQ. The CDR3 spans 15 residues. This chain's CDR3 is CASSLFLSQGSPLHF. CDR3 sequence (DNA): TGTGCCAGCAGCTTATTTTTGTCCCAAGGTTCACCCCTCCACTTT.

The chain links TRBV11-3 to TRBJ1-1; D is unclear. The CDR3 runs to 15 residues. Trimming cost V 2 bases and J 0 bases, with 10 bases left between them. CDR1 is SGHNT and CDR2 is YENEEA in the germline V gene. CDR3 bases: TGTGCCAGCAGCTTATATTCCTTAATGAACACTGAAGCTTTCTTT. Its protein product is CASSLYSLMNTEAFF.

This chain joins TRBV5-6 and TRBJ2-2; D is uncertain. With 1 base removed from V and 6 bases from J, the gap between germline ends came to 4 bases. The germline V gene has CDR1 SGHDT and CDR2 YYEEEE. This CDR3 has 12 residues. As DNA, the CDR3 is TGTGCCAGCAGCTTGACCCCCGGGGAGCTGTTTTTT. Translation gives CASSLTPGELFF.

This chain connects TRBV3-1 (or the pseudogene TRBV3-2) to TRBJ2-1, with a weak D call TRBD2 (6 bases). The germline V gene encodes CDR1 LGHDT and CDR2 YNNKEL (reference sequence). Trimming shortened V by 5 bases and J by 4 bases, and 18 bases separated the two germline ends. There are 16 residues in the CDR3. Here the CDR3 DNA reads TGTGCCAGCAGCAACGGCCAAGGACTAAGATACAATGAGCAGTTCTTC. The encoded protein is CASSNGQGLRYNEQFF.

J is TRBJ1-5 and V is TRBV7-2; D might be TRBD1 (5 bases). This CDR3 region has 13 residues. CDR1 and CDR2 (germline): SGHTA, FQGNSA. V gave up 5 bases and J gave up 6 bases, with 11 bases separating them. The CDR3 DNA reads TGTGCCAGCAGCATCCCCGGGACTCAGCCCCAGCATTTT. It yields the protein CASSIPGTQPQHF.

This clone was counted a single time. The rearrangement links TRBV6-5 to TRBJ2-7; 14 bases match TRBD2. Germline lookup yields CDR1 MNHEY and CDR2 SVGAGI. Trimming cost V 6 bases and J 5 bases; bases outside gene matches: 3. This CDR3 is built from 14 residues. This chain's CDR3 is CASRGTSGSHEQYF. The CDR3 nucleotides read TGTGCCAGCAGGGGGACTAGCGGGAGTCACGAGCAGTACTTC.

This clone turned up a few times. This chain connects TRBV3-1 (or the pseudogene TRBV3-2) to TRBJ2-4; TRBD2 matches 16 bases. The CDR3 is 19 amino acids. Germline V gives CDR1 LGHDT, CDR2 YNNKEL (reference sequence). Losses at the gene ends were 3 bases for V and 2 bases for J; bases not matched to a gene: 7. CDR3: CASSQTPGLAGGSKNIQYF. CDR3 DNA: TGTGCCAGCAGCCAGACACCGGGACTAGCGGGAGGGTCCAAAAACATTCAGTACTTC.